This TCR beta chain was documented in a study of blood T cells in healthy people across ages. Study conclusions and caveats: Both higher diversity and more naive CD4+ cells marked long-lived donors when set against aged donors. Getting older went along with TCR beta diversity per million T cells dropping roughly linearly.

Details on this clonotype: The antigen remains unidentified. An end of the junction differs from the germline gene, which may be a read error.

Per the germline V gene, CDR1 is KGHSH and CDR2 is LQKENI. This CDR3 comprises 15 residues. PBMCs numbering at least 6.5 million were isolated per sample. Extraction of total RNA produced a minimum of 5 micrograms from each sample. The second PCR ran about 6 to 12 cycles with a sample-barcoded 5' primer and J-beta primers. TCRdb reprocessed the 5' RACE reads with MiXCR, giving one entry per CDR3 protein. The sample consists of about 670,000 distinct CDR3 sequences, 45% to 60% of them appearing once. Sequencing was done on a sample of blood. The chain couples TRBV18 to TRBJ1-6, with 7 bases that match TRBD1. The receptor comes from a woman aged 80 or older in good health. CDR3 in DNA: TGTGCCAGCTCACCCACGACAGGGATCGACTCACCCCTCCGCTTT. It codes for CASSPTTGIDSPLRF.